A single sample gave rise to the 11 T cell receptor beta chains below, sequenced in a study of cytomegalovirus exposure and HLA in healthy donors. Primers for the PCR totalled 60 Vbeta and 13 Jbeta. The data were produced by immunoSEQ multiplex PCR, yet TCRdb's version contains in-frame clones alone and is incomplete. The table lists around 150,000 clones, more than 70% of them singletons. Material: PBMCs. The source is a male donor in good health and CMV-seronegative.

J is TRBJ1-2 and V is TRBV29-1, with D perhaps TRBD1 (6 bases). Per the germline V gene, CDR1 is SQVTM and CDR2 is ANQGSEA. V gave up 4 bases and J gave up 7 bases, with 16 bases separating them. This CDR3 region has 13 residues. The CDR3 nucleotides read TGCAGCGTTGTTCTGGCAGGGGTATTTGGCTACACCTTC. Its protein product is CSVVLAGVFGYTF.

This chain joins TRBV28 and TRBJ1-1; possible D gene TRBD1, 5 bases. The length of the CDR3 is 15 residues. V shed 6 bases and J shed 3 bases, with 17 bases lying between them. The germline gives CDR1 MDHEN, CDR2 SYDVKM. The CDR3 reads CASRTRGSLDTEAFF. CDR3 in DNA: TGTGCCAGCAGGACAAGGGGATCCTTGGACACTGAAGCTTTCTTT.

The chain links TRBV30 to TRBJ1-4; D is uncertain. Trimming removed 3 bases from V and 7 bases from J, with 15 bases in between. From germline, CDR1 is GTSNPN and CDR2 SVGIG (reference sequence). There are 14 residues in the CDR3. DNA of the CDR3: TGTGCCTGGAGGAGTCCCGGTGGAGGTGAAAAACTGTTTTTT. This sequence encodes CAWRSPGGGEKLFF.

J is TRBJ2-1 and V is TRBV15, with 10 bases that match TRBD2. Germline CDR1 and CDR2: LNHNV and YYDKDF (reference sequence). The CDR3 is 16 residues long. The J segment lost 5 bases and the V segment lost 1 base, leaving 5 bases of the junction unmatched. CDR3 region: CATSRASGSPNNEQFF. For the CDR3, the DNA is TGTGCCACCAGCAGAGCTAGCGGGAGCCCCAACAATGAGCAGTTCTTC.

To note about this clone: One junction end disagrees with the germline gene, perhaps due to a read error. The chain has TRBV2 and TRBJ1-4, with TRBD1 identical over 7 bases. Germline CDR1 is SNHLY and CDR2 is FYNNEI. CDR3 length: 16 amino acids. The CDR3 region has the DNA TGTGCCAGCAGGGAAGGGACAGACACAACTAATGAAAAACTGTTTTTT. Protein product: CASREGTDTTNEKLFF.

CDR3 in amino acids: CASSLGQGSETQYF. CDR3 nucleotide sequence: TGTGCCAGCAGCTTAGGTCAGGGGTCAGAGACCCAGTACTTC. This chain links TRBV7-3 with TRBJ2-5, with D maybe TRBD1 (6 bases). The CDR3 contains 14 residues. Germline CDR1 SGHTA, CDR2 FQGTGA. Trimming shortened V by 2 bases and J by 4 bases, and 11 bases separated the two germline ends.

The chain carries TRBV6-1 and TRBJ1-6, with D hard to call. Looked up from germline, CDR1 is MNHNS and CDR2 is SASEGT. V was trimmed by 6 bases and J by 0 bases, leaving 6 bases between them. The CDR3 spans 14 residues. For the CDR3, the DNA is TGTGCCAGCAGGGGCAGCTCCTATAATTCACCCCTCCACTTT. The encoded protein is CASRGSSYNSPLHF.

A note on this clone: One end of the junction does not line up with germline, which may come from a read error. The CDR3 DNA reads TGTGCCAGCAGAGAAGTGACAGTAAACACTGAAGCTTTCTTT. This codes for CASREVTVNTEAFF. The rearrangement links TRBV2 to TRBJ1-1; the D gene is possibly TRBD1 (5 bases). The CDR3 consists of 14 residues. Germline values: CDR1 SNHLY, CDR2 FYNNEI.

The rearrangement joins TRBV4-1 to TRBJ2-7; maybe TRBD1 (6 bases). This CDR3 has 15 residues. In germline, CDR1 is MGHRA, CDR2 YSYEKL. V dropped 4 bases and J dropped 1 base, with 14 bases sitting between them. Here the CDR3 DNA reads TGCGCCAGCAGCCCCCAGGGGCGGGCGTCCTACGAGCAGTACTTC. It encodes CASSPQGRASYEQYF.

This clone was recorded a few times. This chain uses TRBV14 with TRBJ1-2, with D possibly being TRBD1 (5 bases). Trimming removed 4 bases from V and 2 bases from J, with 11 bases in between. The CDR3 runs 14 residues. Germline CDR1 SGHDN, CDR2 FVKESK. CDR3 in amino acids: CASSRYAGNYGYTF. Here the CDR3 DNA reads TGTGCCAGCAGCCGTTACGCAGGGAACTATGGCTACACCTTC.

The DNA for the CDR3 is TGCGCCAGCAGCCAAACAGGTTTCTTCTCCCTGTCTGGAAACACCATATATTTT. Translating gives CASSQTGFFSLSGNTIYF. The J gene is TRBJ1-3, the V gene TRBV4-1; TRBD1 is a possible D gene (5 bases). The CDR3 length is 18 residues. V was trimmed by 2 bases and J by 1 base, leaving 18 bases between them. Germline CDR1 reads MGHRA; CDR2 reads YSYEKL.